A selection of T cell receptor beta chains follows, all from one sample in a study of blood T cell repertoires in COVID-19. Using immunoSEQ multiplex PCR, the repertoire was profiled, and TCRdb retains in-frame clones only, with some absent. The sample includes about 200,000 clones, 88% of them seen just once. Sequencing was done on a sample of peripheral blood. The receptor source for this set is a man aged 45 to 65 with COVID-19, enrolled during active disease. CDR3s include the opening cysteine and the closing phenylalanine or tryptophan. The D gene is left open where the match is weak. Clone size appears in some rows only: once, few, many, or a class for an expanded clone.

.	TRBV7-2	TRBJ2-5	.	TGTGCCAGCAGCTTAGGGGCCAACCGTCAAGAGACCCAGTACTTC	CASSLGANRQETQYF
TRBD1	TRBV10-3	TRBJ1-4	.	TGTGCCATCAGACAGGGGTGGAATGAAAAACTGTTTTTT	CAIRQGWNEKLFF
.	TRBV9	TRBJ2-1	.	TGTGCCAGCAGCGTCAAATGGTCTAGTGAGCAGTTCTTC	CASSVKWSSEQFF
TRBD2	TRBV10-3	TRBJ2-3	.	TGTGCCGCGGGGGGGCTAGCGCCTTCTTCTACGCAGTATTTT	CAAGGLAPSSTQYF
TRBD2	TRBV10-3	TRBJ2-1	.	TGTGCCACCGGCGCCGGACTAGCGGGGATCTACAATGAGCAGTTCTTC	CATGAGLAGIYNEQFF
.	TRBV7-2	TRBJ2-5	.	TGTGCCAGCAGCTTAGTTCTAGAAGTAATCCAAGAGACCCAGTACTTC	CASSLVLEVIQETQYF
TRBD1	TRBV18	TRBJ2-3	.	TGTGCCAGCTCACCACCAGCGAGTCAAAGGACAGGGGCCGTCCTAGACACAGATACGCAGTATTTT	CASSPPASQRTGAVLDTDTQYF
TRBD2	TRBV19	TRBJ2-4	once	TGTGCCAGTAGTATATTTGGACTAGCGGGTATAGCCAAAAACATTCAGTACTTC	CASSIFGLAGIAKNIQYF
TRBD1	TRBV28	TRBJ2-5	.	TGTGCCAGCAGGATCTCCGGACAGGGTTACCAAGAGACCCAGTACTTC	CASRISGQGYQETQYF
TRBD2	TRBV18	TRBJ2-1	.	TGTGCCAGCTCACCGACTAGCGGGGGTAGCTCCTACAATGAGCAGTTCTTC	CASSPTSGGSSYNEQFF
TRBD2	TRBV27	TRBJ2-7	once	TGTGCCAGCAAGGAACTAGCGGGAGCCGAGCAGTACTTC	CASKELAGAEQYF
.	TRBV10-3	TRBJ2-1	.	TGTGCCATCAGTGAGTCGAGGACTCCTTCCTACAATGAGCAGTTCTTC	CAISESRTPSYNEQFF
.	TRBV7-2	TRBJ1-1	.	TGTGCCAGCAGCTTAGTTGGAGCAATGAACACTGAAGCTTTCTTT	CASSLVGAMNTEAFF
.	TRBV24-1	TRBJ2-3	.	TGTGCCACCAGTGACCCACGCGTTGGGCCTGGGGGGACAGATACGCAGTATTTT	CATSDPRVGPGGTDTQYF
TRBD1	TRBV5-4	TRBJ1-6	.	TGTGCCAGCAGCCTCGACCCGGGACAGAAAAATTCACCCCTCCACTTT	CASSLDPGQKNSPLHF
TRBD1	TRBV11-1	TRBJ1-1	.	TGTGCCAGCAGCCCTCGGACAGGCTGGGACACTGAAGCTTTCTTT	CASSPRTGWDTEAFF
.	TRBV7-8	TRBJ1-1	.	TGTGCCAGCAGCTTAGATAAAAACACTGAAGCTTTCTTT	CASSLDKNTEAFF
TRBD1	TRBV27	TRBJ1-3	.	TGTGCCAGCAGTAGGACAGGGACTGGAAACACCATATATTTT	CASSRTGTGNTIYF
TRBD1	TRBV6-5	TRBJ2-2	.	TGTGCCAGCAGAGTACAGGGGGCTTACACCGGGGAGCTGTTTTTT	CASRVQGAYTGELFF
.	TRBV2	TRBJ1-2	.	TGTGCCAGCAGTGACAACAGGGTTGACTATGGCTACACCTTC	CASSDNRVDYGYTF
.	TRBV5-4	TRBJ1-2	.	TGTGCCAGCAGCTTGGACCCAGGCGTTTCCTATGGCTACACCTTC	CASSLDPGVSYGYTF
.	TRBV4-2	TRBJ2-1	.	TGTGCCAGCAGCCAAGATCCCAGGACAGCCTACAATGAGCAGTTCTTC	CASSQDPRTAYNEQFF
.	TRBV6-2/TRBV6-3	TRBJ2-7	.	TGTGCCAGCAGTGCGGGACTTCGAAGCTCCTACGAGCAGTACTTC	CASSAGLRSSYEQYF
.	TRBV7-8	TRBJ1-5	.	TGTGCCAGCAGCCGAATAGGGGGGGATCAGCCCCAGCATTTT	CASSRIGGDQPQHF
.	TRBV7-3	TRBJ1-1	once	TGTGCCAGCAGCTACGGACAGCCTGGGTCTGAAGCTTTCTTT	CASSYGQPGSEAFF
TRBD2	TRBV5-4	TRBJ2-2	.	TGTGCCAGCAGGCCAGGGAAGGGACTAGCGGAGAACACCGGGGAGCTGTTTTTT	CASRPGKGLAENTGELFF
TRBD1	TRBV7-8	TRBJ1-1	.	TGTGCCAGCAGCAATACAGGGGGCGTACGAACCAAGAACACTGAAGCTTTCTTT	CASSNTGGVRTKNTEAFF
.	TRBV5-5	TRBJ2-1	.	TGTGCCAGCAGCCGAAGCGGGCCTAACAATGAGCAGTTCTTC	CASSRSGPNNEQFF
.	TRBV5-1	TRBJ1-1	.	TGCGCCAGCAGCTACCACGGGGGTGACACTGAAGCTTTCTTT	CASSYHGGDTEAFF
TRBD1	TRBV4-2	TRBJ2-5	once	TGTGCCAGCAGCCGCACATCGGACAGGATACGCGAGACCCAGTACTTC	CASSRTSDRIRETQYF
.	TRBV27	TRBJ2-3	once	TGTGCCAGCAGACAGGGGACTTCCGAGACTAGCACAGATACGCAGTATTTT	CASRQGTSETSTDTQYF
TRBD1	TRBV19	TRBJ1-2	.	TGTGCCAGTAGCGGGGGACAGGCCCGAGGCTACACCTTC	CASSGGQARGYTF
TRBD2	TRBV19	TRBJ2-7	.	TGTGCCAGTAGTCCCCAAGGCCTAGCGGGAGGAGAGCAGTACTTC	CASSPQGLAGGEQYF
.	TRBV28	TRBJ1-6	.	TGTGCCAGCAGTTTTTCAGGGGTCTTTTCACCCCTCCACTTT	CASSFSGVFSPLHF
TRBD1	TRBV18	TRBJ1-1	.	TGTGCCAGCTCACGTGGGACAGGGGACACTGAAGCTTTCTTT	CASSRGTGDTEAFF